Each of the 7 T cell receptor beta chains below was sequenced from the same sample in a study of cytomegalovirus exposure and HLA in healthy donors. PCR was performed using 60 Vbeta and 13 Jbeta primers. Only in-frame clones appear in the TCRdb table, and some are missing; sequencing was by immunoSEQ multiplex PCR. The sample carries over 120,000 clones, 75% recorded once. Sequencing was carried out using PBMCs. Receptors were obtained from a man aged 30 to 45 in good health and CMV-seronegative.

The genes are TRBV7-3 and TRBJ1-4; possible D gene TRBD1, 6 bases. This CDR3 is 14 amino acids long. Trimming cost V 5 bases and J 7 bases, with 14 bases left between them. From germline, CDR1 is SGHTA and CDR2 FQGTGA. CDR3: CASSTTSRGEKLFF. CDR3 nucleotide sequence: TGTGCCAGCAGCACCACGTCCAGGGGTGAAAAACTGTTTTTT.

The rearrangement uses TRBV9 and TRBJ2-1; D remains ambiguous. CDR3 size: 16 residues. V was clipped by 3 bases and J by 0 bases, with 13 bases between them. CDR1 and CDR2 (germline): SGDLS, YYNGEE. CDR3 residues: CASSGLAAGSYNEQFF. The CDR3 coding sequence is TGTGCCAGCAGCGGACTGGCGGCCGGCTCCTACAATGAGCAGTTCTTC.

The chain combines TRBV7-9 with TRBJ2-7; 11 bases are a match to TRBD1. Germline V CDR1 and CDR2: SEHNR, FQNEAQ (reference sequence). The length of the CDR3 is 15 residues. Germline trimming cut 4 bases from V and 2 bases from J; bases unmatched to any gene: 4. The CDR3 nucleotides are TGTGCCAGCAGCTCCCCGGGACAGGGGGCCTACGAGCAGTACTTC. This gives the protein CASSSPGQGAYEQYF.

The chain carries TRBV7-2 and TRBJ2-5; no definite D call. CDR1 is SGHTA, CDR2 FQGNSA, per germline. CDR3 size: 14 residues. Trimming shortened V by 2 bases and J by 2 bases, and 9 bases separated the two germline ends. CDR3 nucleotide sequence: TGTGCCAGCAGCTTAAACGTTCAGCAAGAGACCCAGTACTTC. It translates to CASSLNVQQETQYF.

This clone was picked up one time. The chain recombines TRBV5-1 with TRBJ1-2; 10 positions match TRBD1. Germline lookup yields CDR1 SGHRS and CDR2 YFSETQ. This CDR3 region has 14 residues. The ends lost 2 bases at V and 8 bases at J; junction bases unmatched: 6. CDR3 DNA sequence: TGCGCCAGCAGCTTAAGGACAGGGGGTGACGGCTACACCTTC. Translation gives CASSLRTGGDGYTF.

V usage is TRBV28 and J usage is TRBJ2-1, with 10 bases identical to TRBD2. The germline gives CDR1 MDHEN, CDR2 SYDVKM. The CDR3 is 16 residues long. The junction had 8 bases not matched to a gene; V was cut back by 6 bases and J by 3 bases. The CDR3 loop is CASSPFSGRSYNEQFF. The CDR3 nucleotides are TGTGCCAGCAGCCCCTTTAGCGGGAGGAGCTACAATGAGCAGTTCTTC.

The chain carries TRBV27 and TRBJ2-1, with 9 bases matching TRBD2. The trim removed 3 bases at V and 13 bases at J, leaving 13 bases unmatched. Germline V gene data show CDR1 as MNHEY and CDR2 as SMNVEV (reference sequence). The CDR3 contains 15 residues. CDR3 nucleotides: TGTGCCAGCAGTTTCCGGCTCTTCGAGCGGGAGGTACAGTTCTTC. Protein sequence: CASSFRLFEREVQFF.